This T cell receptor beta chain is drawn from a study of OX40 agonist ivuxolimab in advanced cancers. At the level of the study: Males comprised 75% to 90% of the group, whose mean age was roughly 60 years (range 23 to 79).

Profiling relied on immunoSEQ multiplex PCR, and the TCRdb table lists in-frame clones only, not all of them. The sample carries 60,000 to 75,000 clones, 91% recorded once. The CDR3 runs 16 residues. The germline V gene has CDR1 SNHLY and CDR2 FYNNEI. The J segment lost 7 bases and the V segment lost 0 bases, leaving 6 bases of the junction unmatched. This clone was seen just once. What it binds is unknown. On cycle 4 day 1 and cycle 7 day 1, as well as at baseline, blood was sampled. General study results and limits: Dosing at 0.1 to 3.0 mg/kg was accompanied by clonal expansion of CD4+ and CD8+ blood T cells by week 6.

This chain connects TRBV2 to TRBJ1-4; 9 bases match TRBD1. This specimen consisted of CD4+ or CD8+ T cells sorted from blood, obtained in a trial of the OX40 agonist ivuxolimab. The TCR comes from an adult with an advanced solid tumor such as melanoma, head and neck, liver or kidney cancer. CDR3 nucleotide sequence: TGTGCCAGCAGTGAAGCCTTACAGGGGGCGCGTGAAAAACTGTTTTTT. Translation: CASSEALQGAREKLFF.